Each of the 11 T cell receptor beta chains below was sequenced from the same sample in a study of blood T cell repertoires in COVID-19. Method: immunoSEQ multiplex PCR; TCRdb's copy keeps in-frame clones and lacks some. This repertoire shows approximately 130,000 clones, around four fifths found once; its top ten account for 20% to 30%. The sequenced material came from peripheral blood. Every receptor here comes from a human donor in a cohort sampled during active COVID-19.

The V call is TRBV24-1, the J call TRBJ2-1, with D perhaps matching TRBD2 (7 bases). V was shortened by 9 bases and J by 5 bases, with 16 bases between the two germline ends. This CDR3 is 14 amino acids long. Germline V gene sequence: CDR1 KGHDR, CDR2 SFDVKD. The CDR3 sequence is CATSPGGTDNEQFF. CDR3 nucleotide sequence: TGTGCCACCTCTCCGGGGGGCACGGACAATGAGCAGTTCTTC.

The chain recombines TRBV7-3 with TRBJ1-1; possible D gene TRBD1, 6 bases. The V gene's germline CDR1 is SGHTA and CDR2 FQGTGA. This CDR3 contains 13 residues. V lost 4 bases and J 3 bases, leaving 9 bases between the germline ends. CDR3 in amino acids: CASSYGQYTEAFF. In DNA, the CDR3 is TGTGCCAGCAGCTACGGACAGTACACTGAAGCTTTCTTT.

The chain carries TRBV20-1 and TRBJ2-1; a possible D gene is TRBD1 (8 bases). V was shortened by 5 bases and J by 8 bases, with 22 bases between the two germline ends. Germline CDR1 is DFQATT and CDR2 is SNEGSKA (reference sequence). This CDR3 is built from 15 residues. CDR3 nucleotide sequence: TGCAGTGCTCGTGATGACAGGGGAGGGGGCGATGAGCAGTTCTTC. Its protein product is CSARDDRGGGDEQFF.

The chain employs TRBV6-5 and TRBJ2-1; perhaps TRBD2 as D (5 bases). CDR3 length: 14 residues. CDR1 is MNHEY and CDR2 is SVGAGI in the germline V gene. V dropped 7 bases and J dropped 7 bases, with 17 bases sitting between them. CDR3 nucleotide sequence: TGTGCCAGCATAAGAACGGGAAGGTTAAATGAGCAGTTCTTC. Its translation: CASIRTGRLNEQFF.

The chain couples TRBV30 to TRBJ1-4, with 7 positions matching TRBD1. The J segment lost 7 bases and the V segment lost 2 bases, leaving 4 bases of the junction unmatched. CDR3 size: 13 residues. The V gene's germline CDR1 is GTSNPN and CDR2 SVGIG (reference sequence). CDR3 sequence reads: CAWSRQGGEKLFF. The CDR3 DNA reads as TGTGCCTGGAGTCGACAGGGAGGTGAAAAACTGTTTTTT.

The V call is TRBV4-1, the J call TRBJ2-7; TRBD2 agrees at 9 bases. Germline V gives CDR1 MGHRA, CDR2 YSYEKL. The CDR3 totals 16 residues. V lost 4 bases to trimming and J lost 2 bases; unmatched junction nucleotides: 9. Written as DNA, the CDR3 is TGCGCCAGCAGCCGAGTGATGGCGGGAGGGACCTACGAGCAGTACTTC. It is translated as CASSRVMAGGTYEQYF.

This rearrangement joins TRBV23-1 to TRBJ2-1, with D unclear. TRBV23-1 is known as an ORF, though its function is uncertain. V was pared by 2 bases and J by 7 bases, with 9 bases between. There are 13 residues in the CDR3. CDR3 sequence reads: CASSQLYSNEQFF. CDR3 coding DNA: TGCGCCAGCAGTCAACTTTACTCGAATGAGCAGTTCTTC.

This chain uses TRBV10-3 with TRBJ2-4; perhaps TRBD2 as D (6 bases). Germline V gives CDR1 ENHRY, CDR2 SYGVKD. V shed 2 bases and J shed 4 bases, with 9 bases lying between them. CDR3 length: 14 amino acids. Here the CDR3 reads CAISEAGLKNIQYF. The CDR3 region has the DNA TGTGCCATCAGTGAGGCGGGACTGAAAAACATTCAGTACTTC.

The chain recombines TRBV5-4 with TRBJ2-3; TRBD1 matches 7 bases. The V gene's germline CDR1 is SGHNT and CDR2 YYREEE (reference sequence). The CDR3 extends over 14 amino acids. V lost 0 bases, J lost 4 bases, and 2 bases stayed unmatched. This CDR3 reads CASSLGGGADTQYF. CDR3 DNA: TGTGCCAGCAGCTTGGGAGGGGGCGCAGATACGCAGTATTTT.

Here the CDR3 DNA reads TGTGCCAGCATTCAACTAGGGAGCTCTGGGGCCAACGTCCTGACTTTC. Its protein is CASIQLGSSGANVLTF. The chain links TRBV2 to TRBJ2-6, with a possible D match to TRBD2 (5 bases). This CDR3 is 16 amino acids long. Per the germline V gene, CDR1 is SNHLY and CDR2 is FYNNEI. V was trimmed by 7 bases and J by 0 bases, leaving 13 bases between them.

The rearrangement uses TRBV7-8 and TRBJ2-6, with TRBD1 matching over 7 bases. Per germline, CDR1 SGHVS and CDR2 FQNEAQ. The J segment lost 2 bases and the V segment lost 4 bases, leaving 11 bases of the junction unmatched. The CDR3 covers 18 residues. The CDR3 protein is CASSSRTGLRAGANVLTF. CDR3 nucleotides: TGTGCCAGCAGCTCCCGGACAGGTCTACGAGCTGGGGCCAACGTCCTGACTTTC.